The sequence of this T cell receptor (beta chain) was determined in a study of cytomegalovirus exposure and HLA in healthy donors. Whole-study context: Of roughly 400 genotyped donors, around 80% grouped in the Caucasian-associated ancestry cluster.

On this clone: Its specificity is not known.

Germline V gene lookup returns CDR1 MNHEY and CDR2 SMNVEV (reference sequence). The CDR3 is 14 amino acids. The PCR used 60 Vbeta and 13 Jbeta primers. The table came from immunoSEQ multiplex PCR; TCRdb's copy has only in-frame clones and leaves some out. The table has 110,000 to 150,000 clones, roughly four fifths seen once. Study results and limitations: After further analysis at a later stage, under 20,000 TCR beta sequences were associated with HLA alleles at 0.05 false discovery rate. There were reportedly fewer N-insertions in an Asian-associated ancestry cluster than the approximately 630-donor mean, in a later analysis. Being productive about 87% or about 30% of the time was typical of most TCR beta V segments in an earlier analysis.

The J gene is TRBJ2-5, the V gene TRBV27, with D perhaps TRBD2 (6 bases). The DNA end is more similar to TRBJ2-7, so the J call may be wrong. Sequenced material: PBMCs. This sequence was found in a woman aged 55-70 years in good health and CMV-seropositive. The CDR3 DNA sequence: TGTGCCAGCAGTCGTAGCGGAGTTGGTTACGAGCAGTACTTC. This codes for CASSRSGVGYEQYF.